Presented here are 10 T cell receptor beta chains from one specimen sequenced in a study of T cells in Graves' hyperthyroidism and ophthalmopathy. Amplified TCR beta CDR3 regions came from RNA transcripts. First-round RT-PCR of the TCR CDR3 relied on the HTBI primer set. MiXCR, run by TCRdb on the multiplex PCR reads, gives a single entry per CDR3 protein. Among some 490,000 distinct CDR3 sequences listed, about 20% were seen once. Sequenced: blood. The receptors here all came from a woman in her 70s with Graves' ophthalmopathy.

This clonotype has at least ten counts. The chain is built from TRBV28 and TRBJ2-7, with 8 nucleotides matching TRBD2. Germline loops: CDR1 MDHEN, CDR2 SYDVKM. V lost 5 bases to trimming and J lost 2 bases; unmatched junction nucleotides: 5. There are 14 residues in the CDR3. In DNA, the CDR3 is TGTGCCAGCAGTACTAGCGGAGGGACCTACGAGCAGTACTTC. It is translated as CASSTSGGTYEQYF.

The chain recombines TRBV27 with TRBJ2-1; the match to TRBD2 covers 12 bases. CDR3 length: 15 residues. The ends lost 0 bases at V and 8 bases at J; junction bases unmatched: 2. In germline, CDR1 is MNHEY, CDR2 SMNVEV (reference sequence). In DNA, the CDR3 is TGTGCCAGCAGTTTATCCGCTAGCGGGAGGGATGAGCAGTTCTTC. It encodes CASSLSASGRDEQFF.

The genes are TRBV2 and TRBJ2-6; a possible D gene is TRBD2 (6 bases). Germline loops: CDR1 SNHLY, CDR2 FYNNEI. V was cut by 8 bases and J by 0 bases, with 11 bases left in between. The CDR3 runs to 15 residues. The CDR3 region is CASAPGVSGANVLTF. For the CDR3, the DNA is TGTGCCAGCGCTCCGGGGGTCTCTGGGGCCAACGTCCTGACTTTC.

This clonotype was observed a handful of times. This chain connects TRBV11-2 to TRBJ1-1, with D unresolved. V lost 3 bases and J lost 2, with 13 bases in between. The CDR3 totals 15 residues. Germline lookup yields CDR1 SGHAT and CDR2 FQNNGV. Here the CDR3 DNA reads TGTGCCAGCAGCTTTTCCGTTGGGGTAAACACTGAAGCTTTCTTT. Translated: CASSFSVGVNTEAFF.

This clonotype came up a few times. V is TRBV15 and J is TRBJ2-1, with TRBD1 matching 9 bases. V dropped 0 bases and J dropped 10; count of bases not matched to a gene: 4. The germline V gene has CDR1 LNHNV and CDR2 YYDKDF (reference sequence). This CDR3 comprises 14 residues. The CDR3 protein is CATSRDTGGREQFF. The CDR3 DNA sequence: TGTGCCACCAGCAGAGATACAGGGGGCAGGGAGCAGTTCTTC.

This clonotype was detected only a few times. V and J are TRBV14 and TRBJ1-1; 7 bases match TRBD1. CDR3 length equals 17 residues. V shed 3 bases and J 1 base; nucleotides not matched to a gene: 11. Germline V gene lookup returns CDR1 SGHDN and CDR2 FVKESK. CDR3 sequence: CASSHLGHRGGNTEAFF. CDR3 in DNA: TGTGCCAGCAGCCACCTTGGCCACAGGGGCGGGAACACTGAAGCTTTCTTT.

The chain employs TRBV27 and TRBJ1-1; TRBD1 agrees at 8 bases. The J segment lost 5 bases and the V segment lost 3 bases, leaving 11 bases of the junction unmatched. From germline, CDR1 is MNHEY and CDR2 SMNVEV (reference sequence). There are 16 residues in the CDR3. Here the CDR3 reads CASSFLITGGGTEAFF. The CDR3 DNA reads TGTGCCAGCAGTTTCCTTATCACAGGGGGTGGGACTGAAGCTTTCTTT.

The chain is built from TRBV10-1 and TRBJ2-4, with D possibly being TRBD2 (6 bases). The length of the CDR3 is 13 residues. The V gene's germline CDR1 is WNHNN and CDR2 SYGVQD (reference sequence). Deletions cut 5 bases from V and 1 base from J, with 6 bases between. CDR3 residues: CASSRGAKNIQYF. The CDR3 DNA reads TGCGCCAGCAGTCGGGGGGCCAAAAACATTCAGTACTTC.

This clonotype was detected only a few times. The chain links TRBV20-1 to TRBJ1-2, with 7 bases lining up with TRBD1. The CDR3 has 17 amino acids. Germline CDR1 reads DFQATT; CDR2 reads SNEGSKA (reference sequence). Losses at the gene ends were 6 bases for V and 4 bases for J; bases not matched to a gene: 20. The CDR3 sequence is CSAVTGRGRLGGYGYTF. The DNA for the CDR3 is TGCAGTGCCGTGACAGGGAGGGGGCGTTTAGGGGGCTATGGCTACACCTTC.

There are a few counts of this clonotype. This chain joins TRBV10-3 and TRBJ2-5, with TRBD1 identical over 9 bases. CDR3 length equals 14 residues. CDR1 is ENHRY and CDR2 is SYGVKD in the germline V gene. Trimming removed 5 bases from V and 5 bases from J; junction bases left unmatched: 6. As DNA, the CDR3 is TGTGCCATCAGTCCCGGGACAGGGTTTGAGACCCAGTACTTC. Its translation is CAISPGTGFETQYF.